This TCR beta chain was recovered during a study of graft-versus-host responses after intestinal transplantation. On the study more broadly: Multivisceral, liver-intestinal, or isolated intestinal transplants were given to recipients. Every recipient had anti-thymocyte globulin induction and 3 to 4 years of tacrolimus plus steroids.

The CDR3 has 18 amino acids. On this clone: Its target is unknown.

Measured with immunoSEQ multiplex PCR; TCRdb has only the in-frame clones, and not every one. There are 80,000 to 100,000 clones in the sample; roughly four fifths occur only once, and about a sixth lies in the top ten. Points from the study as a whole: HvG clone declines early post-transplant were associated with peak circulating GvH levels. GvH clones were found in recipient marrow; some appeared first in ileum or blood.

Sequencing was performed on unstimulated CD8+ T cells sorted from spleen or lymph node cells, taken before intestinal transplant. The chain joins TRBV1 to TRBJ2-1; the table's D call of TRBD2 was not tested on the DNA. TRBV1 is assigned pseudogene status. The source is a human donor who received an intestinal transplant. CDR3 loop: CTSSQVCGRAPNYNEQFF. The DNA for the CDR3 is TGCACCAGCAGCCAAGTGTGCGGGAGGGCCCCAAACTACAATGAGCAGTTCTTC.